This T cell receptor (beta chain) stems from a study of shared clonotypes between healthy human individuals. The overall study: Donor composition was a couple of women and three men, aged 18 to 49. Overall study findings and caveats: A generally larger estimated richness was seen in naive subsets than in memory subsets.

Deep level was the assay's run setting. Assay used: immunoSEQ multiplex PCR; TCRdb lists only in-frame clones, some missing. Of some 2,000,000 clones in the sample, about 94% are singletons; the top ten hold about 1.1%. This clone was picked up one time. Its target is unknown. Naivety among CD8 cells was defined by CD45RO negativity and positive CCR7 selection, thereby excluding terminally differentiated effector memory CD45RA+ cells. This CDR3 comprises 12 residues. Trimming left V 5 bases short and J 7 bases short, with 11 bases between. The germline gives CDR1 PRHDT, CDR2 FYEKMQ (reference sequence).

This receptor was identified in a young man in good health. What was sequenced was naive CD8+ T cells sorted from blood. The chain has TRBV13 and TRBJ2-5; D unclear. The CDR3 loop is CASSVSYGTQYF. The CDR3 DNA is TGTGCCAGCAGCGTCTCCTACGGGACCCAGTACTTC.